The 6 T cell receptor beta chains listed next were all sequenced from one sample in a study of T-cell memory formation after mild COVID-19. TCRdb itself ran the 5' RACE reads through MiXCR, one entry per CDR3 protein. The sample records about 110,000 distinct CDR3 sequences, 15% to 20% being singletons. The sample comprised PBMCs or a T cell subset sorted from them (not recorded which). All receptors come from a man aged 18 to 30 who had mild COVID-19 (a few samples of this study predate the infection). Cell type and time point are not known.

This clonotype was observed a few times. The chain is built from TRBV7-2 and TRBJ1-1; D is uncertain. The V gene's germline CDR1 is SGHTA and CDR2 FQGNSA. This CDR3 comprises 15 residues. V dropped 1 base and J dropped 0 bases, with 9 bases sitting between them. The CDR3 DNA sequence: TGTGCCAGCAGCTTAGACGTGAGCTTGAACACTGAAGCTTTCTTT. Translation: CASSLDVSLNTEAFF.

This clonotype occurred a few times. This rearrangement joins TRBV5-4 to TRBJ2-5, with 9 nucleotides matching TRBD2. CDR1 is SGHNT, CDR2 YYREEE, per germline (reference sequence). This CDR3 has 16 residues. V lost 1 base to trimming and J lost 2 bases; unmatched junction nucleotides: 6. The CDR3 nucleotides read TGTGCCAGCAGCTTGAAAACTAGCGGGTGGCAAGAGACCCAGTACTTC. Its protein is CASSLKTSGWQETQYF. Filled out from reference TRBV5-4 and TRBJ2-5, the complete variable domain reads ETGVTQSPTHLIKTRGQQVTLRCSSQSGHNTVSWYQQALGQGPQFIFQYYREEENGRGNFPPRFSGLQFPNYSSELNVNALELDDSALYLCASSLKTSGWQETQYFGPGTRLLVL.

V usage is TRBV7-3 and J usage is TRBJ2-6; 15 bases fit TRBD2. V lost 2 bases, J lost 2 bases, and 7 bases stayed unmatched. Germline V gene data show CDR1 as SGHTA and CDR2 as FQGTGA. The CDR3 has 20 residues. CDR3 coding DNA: TGTGCCAGCAGCTTACGCGGGACTAGCGGGGGGAGCACTGGGGCCAACGTCCTGACTTTC. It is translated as CASSLRGTSGGSTGANVLTF.

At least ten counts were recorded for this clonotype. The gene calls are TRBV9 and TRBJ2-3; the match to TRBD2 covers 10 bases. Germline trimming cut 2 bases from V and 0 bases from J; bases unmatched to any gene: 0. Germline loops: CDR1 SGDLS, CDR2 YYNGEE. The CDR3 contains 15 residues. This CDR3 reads CASSVSGGSTDTQYF. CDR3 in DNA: TGTGCCAGCAGCGTTAGCGGGGGGAGCACAGATACGCAGTATTTT.

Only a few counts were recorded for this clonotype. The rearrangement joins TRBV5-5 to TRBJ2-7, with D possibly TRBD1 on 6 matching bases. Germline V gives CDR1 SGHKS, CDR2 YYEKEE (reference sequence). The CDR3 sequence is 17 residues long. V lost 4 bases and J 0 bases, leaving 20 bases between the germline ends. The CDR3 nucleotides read TGTGCCAGCAGCCTTCGTGATCAGGGGACCAGCTCCTACGAGCAGTACTTC. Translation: CASSLRDQGTSSYEQYF.

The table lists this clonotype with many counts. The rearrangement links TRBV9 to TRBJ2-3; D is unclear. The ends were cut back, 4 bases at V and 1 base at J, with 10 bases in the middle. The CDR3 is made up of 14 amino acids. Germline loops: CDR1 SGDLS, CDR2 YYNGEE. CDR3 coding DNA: TGTGCCAGCAGCACCCCCGCGGGCACAGATACGCAGTATTTT. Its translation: CASSTPAGTDTQYF.